The 21 T cell receptor beta chains listed next were all sequenced from one sample in a study of T cells after yellow fever vaccination. MiXCR was run by TCRdb on the 5' RACE reads, yielding one entry per CDR3 protein. The sample shows about 68,000 distinct CDR3 sequences, approximately 6.1% of them seen only once. The source material was CD8+ T cells sorted from PBMCs, sampled roughly 47 days after the first yellow fever vaccination. These receptors came from a young man who received the YFV17D yellow fever vaccine.

In its sample, this clonotype was seen many times. J is TRBJ2-5 and V is TRBV4-1; D remains ambiguous. This CDR3 contains 15 residues. Germline lookup yields CDR1 MGHRA and CDR2 YSYEKL. V was shortened by 3 bases and J by 0 bases, with 11 bases between the two germline ends. CDR3 nucleotides: TGCGCCAGCAGCCAGAGCTCTGGCGACCAAGAGACCCAGTACTTC. Protein sequence: CASSQSSGDQETQYF.

Many counts were recorded for this clonotype. The chain links TRBV4-3 to TRBJ2-3; 10 nucleotides match TRBD2. V gave up 0 bases and J gave up 4 bases; unmatched junction bases: 1. The CDR3 length is 15 residues. CDR1 and CDR2 from the germline V gene are LGHNA and YSLEER. The CDR3 here is CASSQDTSGADTQYF. The CDR3 nucleotides are TGCGCCAGCAGCCAAGATACTAGCGGGGCAGATACGCAGTATTTT.

This clonotype was counted ten times or more. V is TRBV11-3 and J is TRBJ2-1; D may match TRBD1 or TRBD2 (5 bases each). The germline V gene encodes CDR1 SGHNT and CDR2 YENEEA. The V end lost 4 bases, the J end lost 2 bases, and 21 bases lay between the germline ends. The CDR3 spans 18 residues. CDR3 bases: TGTGCCAGCAGCTCCGGGACCTATTACCCATCCGCCTACAATGAGCAGTTCTTC. It yields the protein CASSSGTYYPSAYNEQFF.

This clonotype was observed many times. V gene TRBV4-3 combines with J gene TRBJ2-1; D is perhaps TRBD2 (5 bases). The germline CDR1 and CDR2 sequences are LGHNA and YSLEER. V was pared by 4 bases and J by 10 bases, with 14 bases between. The CDR3 is 13 residues long. The CDR3 DNA reads TGCGCCAGCAGCCCCCCCGGGTCGGGGGAGCAGTTCTTC. Its translation: CASSPPGSGEQFF.

This clonotype was counted between two and nine times. The junction departs from germline at one end; a sequencing error may be responsible. This CDR3 is CACSSTSGPTLTKVGELFF. Written as DNA, the CDR3 is TGTGCCTGCAGTTCCACATCCGGACCAACCCTAACTAAAGTCGGGGAGCTGTTTTTT. This chain connects TRBV12-3 or TRBV12-4 to TRBJ2-2; D not resolved. The CDR3 is 19 residues long.

This chain links TRBV7-7 with TRBJ2-7; the match to TRBD1 covers 10 bases. The CDR3 contains 12 residues. Germline V lookup: CDR1 SSHAT, CDR2 FNYEAQ (reference sequence). CDR3 nucleotides: TGTGCTAGCAGCTCCTGGACAGGGGGGGAGAAAGTC. The encoded protein is CASSSWTGGEKV.

This clonotype was found many times. The rearrangement uses TRBV7-9 and TRBJ2-2; a weak D match, TRBD1 (6 bases). Germline V gives CDR1 SEHNR, CDR2 FQNEAQ (reference sequence). V was trimmed by 5 bases and J by 7 bases, leaving 17 bases between them. This CDR3 comprises 15 residues. As DNA, the CDR3 is TGTGCCAGCAGCCCATGGGACACGGGCAACGGGGAGCTGTTTTTT. Its protein product is CASSPWDTGNGELFF.

This clonotype was seen many times. The genes are TRBV6-2 or TRBV6-3 and TRBJ1-2; D not resolved. Trimming pared 2 bases from V and 8 bases from J, leaving 9 bases between. The length of the CDR3 is 12 residues. Germline CDR1 reads MNHEY; CDR2 reads SVGEGT. CDR3 DNA sequence: TGTGCCAGCAGTTACGAAGTTGAAGGCTACACCTTC. Amino acids: CASSYEVEGYTF.

The J gene is TRBJ2-3, the V gene TRBV28; 8 bases align to TRBD1. Trimming at V came to 4 bases and at J to 0 bases, leaving 9 bases not matched to a gene. The germline gives CDR1 MDHEN, CDR2 SYDVKM. This CDR3 has 17 amino acids. Here the CDR3 DNA reads TGTGCCAGCAGTTCCATTCGACAGGGGCCTAGCACAGATACGCAGTATTTT. It is translated as CASSSIRQGPSTDTQYF.

This clonotype was found a few times. The V call is TRBV29-1, the J call TRBJ2-7; either TRBD1 or TRBD2 may fit D (5 bases each). V was cut by 6 bases and J by 3 bases, with 12 bases left in between. Germline values: CDR1 SQVTM, CDR2 ANQGSEA. CDR3 length equals 12 residues. In DNA, the CDR3 is TGCAGCGTGAGGGACCCCAGCTACGAGCAGTACTTC. This sequence encodes CSVRDPSYEQYF.

The V gene is TRBV11-1, the J gene TRBJ2-6; D not certain. This CDR3 is 20 amino acids long. CDR1 is SGHAT and CDR2 is FQDESV in the germline V gene (reference sequence). V lost 4 bases and J lost 0, with 22 bases in between. CDR3 region: CASSSQGQPELHSGANVLTF. The CDR3 DNA reads as TGTGCCAGCAGCTCCCAAGGGCAGCCTGAATTACACTCTGGGGCCAACGTCCTGACTTTC.

Many counts were recorded for this clonotype. The V and J genes are TRBV20-1 and TRBJ2-1; D perhaps matches TRBD2 (6 bases). The CDR3 sequence is 14 residues long. V dropped 4 bases and J dropped 0 bases, with 10 bases sitting between them. CDR1 and CDR2 (germline): DFQATT, SNEGSKA (reference sequence). Here the CDR3 DNA reads TGCAGTGCTACTAGCGAGAGCTCCTACAATGAGCAGTTCTTC. Its protein product is CSATSESSYNEQFF.

This clonotype showed up many times. The chain couples TRBV5-6 to TRBJ1-1; the match to TRBD1 covers 9 bases. The CDR3 has 14 amino acids. Germline V gene data show CDR1 as SGHDT and CDR2 as YYEEEE. Unmatched junction bases numbered 7, after V lost 5 bases and J lost 5 bases. The CDR3, as DNA: TGTGCCAGCAGGGAAACCGGACAGGGGACTGAAGCTTTCTTT. It yields the protein CASRETGQGTEAFF.

This clonotype was detected ten times or more. The CDR3 coding sequence is TGTGCCAGCAGGGATCTAGCGGGGTCCTACGAGCAGTACGTC. Residues: CASRDLAGSYEQYV. The V and J genes are TRBV2 and TRBJ2-7; 9 nucleotides match TRBD2. This CDR3 spans 14 amino acids. Trimming took 6 bases from V and 1 from J; bases not matched to a gene: 4. Germline V gene lookup returns CDR1 SNHLY and CDR2 FYNNEI.

This chain joins TRBV4-1 and TRBJ2-7; D gene unclear. The V gene's germline CDR1 is MGHRA and CDR2 YSYEKL. CDR3 length: 14 residues. V dropped 0 bases and J dropped 3 bases, with 9 bases sitting between them. CDR3 bases: TGCGCCAGCAGCCAAGATACCACCTTCTACGAGCAGTACGTC. Protein sequence: CASSQDTTFYEQYV.

This clonotype was seen a handful of times. V usage is TRBV3-1 and J usage is TRBJ1-1; D is unclear. This CDR3 region has 17 residues. CDR1 is LGHDT and CDR2 is YNNKEL in the germline V gene (reference sequence). V was clipped by 1 base and J by 0 bases, with 15 bases between them. Written as DNA, the CDR3 is TGTGCCAGCAGCCAAGGTTATCGGTCATCCTTGAACACTGAAGCTTTCTTT. It is translated as CASSQGYRSSLNTEAFF. The entire variable domain, with the rest obtained from reference TRBV3-1 and TRBJ1-1, is as follows: DTAVSQTPKYLVTQMGNDKSIKCEQNLGHDTMYWYKQDSKKFLKIMFSYNNKELIINETVPNRFSPKSPDKAHLNLHINSLELGDSAVYFCASSQGYRSSLNTEAFFGQGTRLTVV.

The V and J genes are TRBV12-3 or TRBV12-4 and TRBJ2-2; D is unresolved. The length of the CDR3 is 16 residues. The V end was cut by 5 bases, the J end by 5 bases, with 18 bases between. CDR3 loop: CASSPDWEGHTGELFF. The CDR3 nucleotides read TGTGCCAGCAGTCCAGATTGGGAAGGGCATACCGGGGAGCTGTTTTTT.

This clonotype was recorded many times. The rearrangement uses TRBV11-2 and TRBJ2-7; D ambiguous. The CDR3 totals 14 residues. Trimming took 2 bases from V and 4 from J, leaving 12 bases between them. Germline V gene lookup returns CDR1 SGHAT and CDR2 FQNNGV. The CDR3 spells CASSLSSVGYEQYF. The CDR3 region has the DNA TGTGCCAGCAGCTTATCCTCCGTGGGGTACGAGCAGTACTTC.

This clonotype was picked up many times. The chain combines TRBV6-4 with TRBJ2-2; D may be TRBD2 (6 bases). The CDR3 is 14 amino acids. CDR1 and CDR2 (germline): MRHNA, SNTAGT. The V end was cut by 2 bases, the J end by 3 bases, with 7 bases between. Here the CDR3 reads CASSDASDTGELFF. For the CDR3, the DNA is TGTGCCAGCAGTGACGCTAGCGACACCGGGGAGCTGTTTTTT.

CDR3 protein: CASSSQGVETQYF. The CDR3, as DNA: TGTGCCAGCAGTAGCCAGGGGGTCGAGACCCAGTACTTC. The rearrangement uses TRBV27 and TRBJ2-5; TRBD1 agrees at 7 bases. The CDR3 contains 13 residues. Looked up from germline, CDR1 is MNHEY and CDR2 is SMNVEV (reference sequence). V was pared by 5 bases and J by 5 bases, with 5 bases of the junction left unmatched.

The table lists this clonotype with a few counts. The chain couples TRBV19 to TRBJ2-7; D is ambiguous. Between the trimmed V and J ends, which lost 5 bases and 4 bases, there was a span of 9 bases. CDR1 and CDR2 from the germline V gene are LNHDA and SQIVND (reference sequence). The CDR3 contains 12 residues. The CDR3 spells CASSPTWYEQYF. The CDR3, as DNA: TGTGCCAGTAGTCCAACTTGGTACGAGCAGTACTTC.